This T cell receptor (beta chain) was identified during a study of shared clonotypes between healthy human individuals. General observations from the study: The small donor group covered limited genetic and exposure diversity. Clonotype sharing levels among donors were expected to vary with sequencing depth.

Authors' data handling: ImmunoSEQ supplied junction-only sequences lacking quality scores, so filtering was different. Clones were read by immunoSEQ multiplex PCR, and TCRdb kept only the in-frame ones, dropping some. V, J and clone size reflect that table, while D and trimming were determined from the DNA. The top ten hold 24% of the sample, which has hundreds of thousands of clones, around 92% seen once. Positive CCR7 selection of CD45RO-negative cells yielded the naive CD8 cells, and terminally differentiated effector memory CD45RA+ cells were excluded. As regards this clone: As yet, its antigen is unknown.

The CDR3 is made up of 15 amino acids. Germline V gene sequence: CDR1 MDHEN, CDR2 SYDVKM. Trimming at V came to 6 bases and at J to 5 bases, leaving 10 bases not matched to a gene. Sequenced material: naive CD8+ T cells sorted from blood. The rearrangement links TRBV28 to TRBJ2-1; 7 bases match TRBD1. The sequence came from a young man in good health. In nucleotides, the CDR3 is TGTGCCAGCAGATGGACAGGCGGAGCCGACAATGAGCAGTTCTTC. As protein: CASRWTGGADNEQFF. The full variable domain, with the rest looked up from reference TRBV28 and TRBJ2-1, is DVKVTQSSRYLVKRTGEKVFLECVQDMDHENMFWYRQDPGLGLRLIYFSYDVKMKEKGDIPEGYSVSREKKERFSLILESASTNQTSMYLCASRWTGGADNEQFFGPGTRLTVL.